This T cell receptor beta chain came from a study of T cell responses to AZD1222 COVID-19 vaccine. On this clone itself: The sample has other DNA sequences that encode this CDR3 too.

Trimming cost V 0 bases and J 4 bases, with 3 bases left between them. CDR1 and CDR2 from the germline V gene are SGHAT and FQNNGV. The CDR3 loop spans 12 amino acids. Measured with immunoSEQ multiplex PCR; TCRdb has only the in-frame clones, and not every one. The table lists 150,000 to 200,000 clones, about 90% of them singletons. The source material was peripheral blood, sampled 28 days after the second AZD1222 dose. The rearrangement links TRBV11-2 to TRBJ1-2; D not resolved. This TCR came from an adult who received the AZD1222 COVID-19 vaccine. Here the CDR3 DNA reads TGTGCCAGCAGCTTAGACGGCTATGGCTACACCTTC. Its protein is CASSLDGYGYTF.